The sequence of this T cell receptor (beta chain) was determined in a study of OX40 agonist ivuxolimab in advanced cancers. Germline loops: CDR1 SQVTM, CDR2 ANQGSEA. CDR3 size: 11 residues. Data came from immunoSEQ multiplex PCR; TCRdb stores just in-frame clones and leaves some out. Of tens of thousands of clones listed, around 90% are singletons. The clonotype comes from an adult with an advanced solid tumor such as melanoma, head and neck, liver or kidney cancer. The chain has TRBV29-1 and TRBJ1-2, with D possibly TRBD1 on 6 matching bases. Sequenced material: CD4+ or CD8+ T cells sorted from blood, taken in a trial of the OX40 agonist ivuxolimab. CDR3 sequence: CIIWGAGGYTF. CDR3 bases: TGCATCATCTGGGGGGCGGGCGGCTACACCTTC.